This T cell receptor (beta chain) originates from a study of beta chain features in type 1 diabetes. Investigators reverse transcribed all isolated RNA, so they sequenced expressed TCRB transcripts. TCRdb keeps only in-frame clones here, not all; method: immunoSEQ multiplex PCR. The table records 350,000 or so clones, around 20% of them present only once. The CDR3 extends over 13 amino acids. Germline V gives CDR1 SEHNR, CDR2 FQNEAQ (reference sequence). V was clipped by 3 bases and J by 4 bases, with 7 bases between them. Sequenced material: naive CD4+ T cells from blood. This TCR was recovered from a young woman in good health. The rearrangement links TRBV7-9 to TRBJ2-1; no reliable D call. CDR3 loop: CASSFDGYNEQFF. Here the CDR3 DNA reads TGTGCCAGCAGCTTTGACGGGTACAATGAGCAGTTCTTC.